The T cell receptor (beta chain) described here comes from a study of shared clonotypes between healthy human individuals. The germline CDR1 and CDR2 sequences are SGHNT and YENEEA. Trimming took 5 bases from V and 4 from J; bases not matched to a gene: 6. This CDR3 region has 14 residues. Assay execution took place at the deep level. Approximately 30,000 T cell genomes (about 0.2 ug DNA) went into each sorted-subset replicate. Profiling relied on immunoSEQ multiplex PCR, and the TCRdb table lists in-frame clones only, not all of them. Here the sample spans about 2 million clones, roughly 94% being singletons.

The chain recombines TRBV11-3 with TRBJ2-5, with 8 bases matching TRBD1. The sequencing input was naive CD4+ T cells sorted from blood. The sample's subset: CD45RA+ positively selected. The TCR originated in a man between 18 and 35 years old in good health. The CDR3 sequence is CASSPGTGGETQYF. CDR3 sequence (DNA): TGTGCCAGCAGCCCCGGGACAGGAGGAGAGACCCAGTACTTC. Full variable domain (outside the CDR3, taken from reference TRBV11-3 and TRBJ2-5): EAGVVQSPRYKIIEKKQPVAFWCNPISGHNTLYWYLQNLGQGPELLIRYENEEAVDDSQLPKDRFSAERLKGVDSTLKIQPAELGDSAVYLCASSPGTGGETQYFGPGTRLLVL.